Listed below are T cell receptor beta chains from one sample, sequenced in a study of shared clonotypes between healthy human individuals. Generated by immunoSEQ multiplex PCR, the TCRdb table keeps only in-frame clones and is missing some. The profile covers 90,000 to 120,000 clones, with about 70% appearing a single time and over 20% taken by the ten largest. Sample: memory CD8+ T cells sorted from blood. Every receptor here comes from a young woman in good health. CDR3s include the opening cysteine and the closing phenylalanine or tryptophan. D genes are given only for firm matches. Size tells how often a clone was seen (once, few, many) or the class of an expanded clone, and some rows leave it out.

CDR3nt: TGTGCCAGTAGTAGCCGCGGGGATATGCGGAATGAAAAACTGTTTTTT; CDR3aa: CASSSRGDMRNEKLFF; j_gene: TRBJ1-4; abundance: NA; v_gene: TRBV19; d_gene: NA
CDR3nt: TGTGCCTGGTCAACCGGGACGGCGGGGGGCTACACCTTC; CDR3aa: CAWSTGTAGGYTF; j_gene: TRBJ1-2; abundance: NA; v_gene: TRBV30; d_gene: NA
CDR3nt: TGTGCCAGCAGTGATGAATCCTACGAGCAGTACTTC; CDR3aa: CASSDESYEQYF; j_gene: TRBJ2-7; abundance: NA; v_gene: TRBV2; d_gene: NA
CDR3nt: TGTGCCAGCAGCCCTACTGATGATGGGTACGAGCAGTACTTC; CDR3aa: CASSPTDDGYEQYF; j_gene: TRBJ2-7; abundance: NA; v_gene: TRBV5-5; d_gene: NA
CDR3nt: TGCGCCAGCAGCTCGGGACTGAACACTGAAGCTTTCTTT; CDR3aa: CASSSGLNTEAFF; j_gene: TRBJ1-1; abundance: once; v_gene: TRBV5-1; d_gene: NA
CDR3nt: TGCGCCAGCAGCTTCGCTAGCGGGAGTAGCACAGATACGCAGTATTTT; CDR3aa: CASSFASGSSTDTQYF; j_gene: TRBJ2-3; abundance: few; v_gene: TRBV5-1; d_gene: TRBD2
CDR3nt: TGTGCCAGCAGCCCCTTAGGGACCGGGGAGCTGTTTTTT; CDR3aa: CASSPLGTGELFF; j_gene: TRBJ2-2; abundance: NA; v_gene: TRBV9; d_gene: NA
CDR3nt: TGTGCCAGCAGTCTAACTAGCGGGAGCGATGAGCAGTTCTTC; CDR3aa: CASSLTSGSDEQFF; j_gene: TRBJ2-1; abundance: NA; v_gene: TRBV27; d_gene: TRBD2
CDR3nt: TGTGCCAGCAGCATGATGGGGGATCCCTATGGCTACACCTTC; CDR3aa: CASSMMGDPYGYTF; j_gene: TRBJ1-2; abundance: NA; v_gene: TRBV5-8; d_gene: NA
CDR3nt: TGTGCCACCAGCGGGCTAGCGGGAGGTTACAATGAGCAGTTCTTC; CDR3aa: CATSGLAGGYNEQFF; j_gene: TRBJ2-1; abundance: many; v_gene: TRBV15; d_gene: TRBD2
CDR3nt: TGTGCCAGCAGCTTTGGGGGAAGGACCTACGAGCAGTACTTC; CDR3aa: CASSFGGRTYEQYF; j_gene: TRBJ2-7; abundance: NA; v_gene: TRBV4-2; d_gene: NA
CDR3nt: TGTGCCAGCAGCTTAGATTCAGAACCGGGACTCCTCTACGAGCAGTACTTC; CDR3aa: CASSLDSEPGLLYEQYF; j_gene: TRBJ2-7; abundance: many; v_gene: TRBV7-9; d_gene: NA
CDR3nt: TGTGCCAGCAGCATTGACGGATCTTCCTACGAGCAGTACTTC; CDR3aa: CASSIDGSSYEQYF; j_gene: TRBJ2-7; abundance: few; v_gene: TRBV7-8; d_gene: NA
CDR3nt: TGTGCCAGCAGTTTCTTCCCCACAGATACGCAGTATTTT; CDR3aa: CASSFFPTDTQYF; j_gene: TRBJ2-3; abundance: NA; v_gene: TRBV28; d_gene: NA
CDR3nt: TGTGCCAGCACTACGGCGGATACGCAGTATTTT; CDR3aa: CASTTADTQYF; j_gene: TRBJ2-3; abundance: NA; v_gene: TRBV2; d_gene: NA
CDR3nt: TGTGCCAGCAGTTTATTTGGAAGTTTGGGCTATGGCTACACCTTC; CDR3aa: CASSLFGSLGYGYTF; j_gene: TRBJ1-2; abundance: NA; v_gene: TRBV28; d_gene: NA
CDR3nt: TGTGCCAGCGAAGGAGGGGCCTACGAGCAGTACTTC; CDR3aa: CASEGGAYEQYF; j_gene: TRBJ2-7; abundance: few; v_gene: TRBV25-1; d_gene: NA
CDR3nt: TGTGCCAGCAGTTTCTATTTCGCGGCGGGGTCTGACGAGCAGTACTTC; CDR3aa: CASSFYFAAGSDEQYF; j_gene: TRBJ2-7; abundance: NA; v_gene: TRBV27; d_gene: NA
CDR3nt: TGTGCCAGCAGTGACACTGGGGAAAACTCCTACAATGAGCAGTTCTTC; CDR3aa: CASSDTGENSYNEQFF; j_gene: TRBJ2-1; abundance: NA; v_gene: TRBV6-4; d_gene: NA
CDR3nt: TGTGCCAGCAGTGAACTAGCGGGAGGGTCTGAGCAGTTCTTC; CDR3aa: CASSELAGGSEQFF; j_gene: TRBJ2-1; abundance: many; v_gene: TRBV6-4; d_gene: TRBD2
CDR3nt: TGCGCCAGCAGCTTGGTCAACGGCCTAGCGGGTTTCAGCACAGATACGCAGTATTTT; CDR3aa: CASSLVNGLAGFSTDTQYF; j_gene: TRBJ2-3; abundance: NA; v_gene: TRBV5-1; d_gene: TRBD2
CDR3nt: TGTGCCAGCGCAAACAGGGGGCGCTTCTATGGCTACACCTTC; CDR3aa: CASANRGRFYGYTF; j_gene: TRBJ1-2; abundance: medium-sized; v_gene: TRBV6-1; d_gene: TRBD1
CDR3nt: TGCAGCGTTGCGGGAACAGGGGGCACTGGGGCCTACGAGCAGTACTTC; CDR3aa: CSVAGTGGTGAYEQYF; j_gene: TRBJ2-7; abundance: NA; v_gene: TRBV29-1; d_gene: TRBD1
CDR3nt: TGTGCCAGCAGTGGAACTAGCGGGAGTGGCAATGAGCAGTTCTTC; CDR3aa: CASSGTSGSGNEQFF; j_gene: TRBJ2-1; abundance: NA; v_gene: TRBV6-1; d_gene: TRBD2
CDR3nt: TGTGCCAGCAGCTTGTCAGCGGACCCGTACGAGCAGTACTTC; CDR3aa: CASSLSADPYEQYF; j_gene: TRBJ2-7; abundance: once; v_gene: TRBV5-6; d_gene: NA
CDR3nt: TGTGCCAGCTCCTTAGTCGGACTAGCGGGAGATGAGCAGTTCTTC; CDR3aa: CASSLVGLAGDEQFF; j_gene: TRBJ2-1; abundance: NA; v_gene: TRBV7-2; d_gene: TRBD2
CDR3nt: TGTGCCAGCAGCGTACAGGGCGTTCAGGCAGATACGCAGTATTTT; CDR3aa: CASSVQGVQADTQYF; j_gene: TRBJ2-3; abundance: few; v_gene: TRBV9; d_gene: NA
CDR3nt: TGTGCCAGCAGCTTGGAGGTGTCAGAGACCCAGTACTTC; CDR3aa: CASSLEVSETQYF; j_gene: TRBJ2-5; abundance: NA; v_gene: TRBV5-4; d_gene: NA
CDR3nt: TGCGCCAGCAGCCAAGTGTGGAGGTCCTCCTACAATGAGCAGTTCTTC; CDR3aa: CASSQVWRSSYNEQFF; j_gene: TRBJ2-1; abundance: many; v_gene: TRBV4-1; d_gene: NA
CDR3nt: TGTGCCAGTAGTTCGCGGGAGCCTTCTGAGCAGTACTTC; CDR3aa: CASSSREPSEQYF; j_gene: TRBJ2-7; abundance: NA; v_gene: TRBV19; d_gene: TRBD2
CDR3nt: TGCAGCGTTGGTACGGGGGCCCACGAGCAGTACTTC; CDR3aa: CSVGTGAHEQYF; j_gene: TRBJ2-7; abundance: NA; v_gene: TRBV29-1; d_gene: NA
CDR3nt: TGTGCCAGCAGTCAAATAGGGTACGAGCAGTACTTC; CDR3aa: CASSQIGYEQYF; j_gene: TRBJ2-7; abundance: NA; v_gene: TRBV27; d_gene: NA
CDR3nt: TGTGCCAGCAGTGAATCGGCAGGGGGCATTTCACCCCTCCACTTT; CDR3aa: CASSESAGGISPLHF; j_gene: TRBJ1-6; abundance: few; v_gene: TRBV6-1; d_gene: TRBD1
CDR3nt: TGTGCCAGCAGAGACACCGGGACAGGGTTGGAGACCCAGTACTTC; CDR3aa: CASRDTGTGLETQYF; j_gene: TRBJ2-5; abundance: NA; v_gene: TRBV5-4; d_gene: TRBD1
CDR3nt: TGTGCCTGGAGAAGAGGGAACCAAGAGACCCAGTACTTC; CDR3aa: CAWRRGNQETQYF; j_gene: TRBJ2-5; abundance: NA; v_gene: TRBV30; d_gene: NA
CDR3nt: TGTGCCAGCACCTACCTGACAGGGAGTTCGCACGAGCAGTACTTC; CDR3aa: CASTYLTGSSHEQYF; j_gene: TRBJ2-7; abundance: NA; v_gene: TRBV28; d_gene: TRBD1
CDR3nt: TGCAGTGCCCCTCTTCCCTACGAGCAGTACTTC; CDR3aa: CSAPLPYEQYF; j_gene: TRBJ2-7; abundance: NA; v_gene: TRBV20-1; d_gene: NA
CDR3nt: TGTGCCAGCAGCGTAGCGGGGGCGACTGTTAATGAGCAGTTCTTC; CDR3aa: CASSVAGATVNEQFF; j_gene: TRBJ2-1; abundance: NA; v_gene: TRBV9; d_gene: NA
CDR3nt: TGTGCGGTTTCATCTGTCTCCTACAATGAGCAGTTCTTC; CDR3aa: CAVSSVSYNEQFF; j_gene: TRBJ2-1; abundance: NA; v_gene: TRBV19; d_gene: NA
CDR3nt: TGTGCCAGCAGCACCCCGGGGGAGGGCATCTCTGAAGCTTTCTTT; CDR3aa: CASSTPGEGISEAFF; j_gene: TRBJ1-1; abundance: NA; v_gene: TRBV7-9; d_gene: NA
CDR3nt: TGTGCCAGCAGGGAGACTAGCGGGAGGGGCGATGAGCAGTTCTTC; CDR3aa: CASRETSGRGDEQFF; j_gene: TRBJ2-1; abundance: once; v_gene: TRBV7-3; d_gene: TRBD2
CDR3nt: TGTGCCAGCAGCGCCAGCGGGAGCCCTGATTACAATGAGCAGTTCTTC; CDR3aa: CASSASGSPDYNEQFF; j_gene: TRBJ2-1; abundance: many; v_gene: TRBV9; d_gene: TRBD2
CDR3nt: TGTGCCAGCAGCTTAGAGTCGGGCAATAACTATGGCTACACCTTC; CDR3aa: CASSLESGNNYGYTF; j_gene: TRBJ1-2; abundance: NA; v_gene: TRBV7-8; d_gene: NA
CDR3nt: TGTGCCAGCGGGGGGGCAGGGGACTCTGGCGAGCAGTTCTTC; CDR3aa: CASGGAGDSGEQFF; j_gene: TRBJ2-1; abundance: NA; v_gene: TRBV11-3; d_gene: NA
CDR3nt: TGTGCCAGCAGTGAAGCGTCCATACGCTATGGCTACACCTTC; CDR3aa: CASSEASIRYGYTF; j_gene: TRBJ1-2; abundance: few; v_gene: TRBV2; d_gene: NA
CDR3nt: TGCGCCAGCAGCCCCACTAGCGGGTATAGCTCCTACGAGCAGTACTTC; CDR3aa: CASSPTSGYSSYEQYF; j_gene: TRBJ2-7; abundance: NA; v_gene: TRBV5-1; d_gene: TRBD2
CDR3nt: TGTGCCAGCAGCCAGACCAACTACGAGCAGTACTTC; CDR3aa: CASSQTNYEQYF; j_gene: TRBJ2-7; abundance: NA; v_gene: TRBV14; d_gene: NA
CDR3nt: TGTGCCAGCAGTGAAGCGCAGTTTGGACTAGGACTAGCGGGCGAGCAGTACTTC; CDR3aa: CASSEAQFGLGLAGEQYF; j_gene: TRBJ2-7; abundance: NA; v_gene: TRBV2; d_gene: TRBD2
CDR3nt: TGTGCCAGTAGAACTAGCGGGCGGCTCCCAGGGGAGACCCAGTACTTC; CDR3aa: CASRTSGRLPGETQYF; j_gene: TRBJ2-5; abundance: NA; v_gene: TRBV19; d_gene: TRBD2
CDR3nt: TGTGCCAGCTCACCAGGGCGGGGGGCGCCTAGCTACACCTTC; CDR3aa: CASSPGRGAPSYTF; j_gene: TRBJ1-2; abundance: NA; v_gene: TRBV18; d_gene: NA
CDR3nt: TGTGCCAGCAGTTACGTTACAGGGTCCTCCTACGAGCAGTACTTC; CDR3aa: CASSYVTGSSYEQYF; j_gene: TRBJ2-7; abundance: many; v_gene: TRBV6-5; d_gene: NA
CDR3nt: TGTGCCAGCAGCTTAGGCTCTGCCTCCTACAATGAGCAGTTCTTC; CDR3aa: CASSLGSASYNEQFF; j_gene: TRBJ2-1; abundance: NA; v_gene: TRBV7-6; d_gene: NA
CDR3nt: TGTGCCAGCAGCTTGGATACTAGCGGCTCCTACGAGCAGTACTTC; CDR3aa: CASSLDTSGSYEQYF; j_gene: TRBJ2-7; abundance: NA; v_gene: TRBV5-4; d_gene: TRBD2
CDR3nt: TGTGCCATTGAGACAGGGGGCCCCTACGAGCAGTACTTC; CDR3aa: CAIETGGPYEQYF; j_gene: TRBJ2-7; abundance: NA; v_gene: TRBV28; d_gene: TRBD1
CDR3nt: TGTGCCAGCAGCACCTACAGTTCTGAAGCTTTCTTT; CDR3aa: CASSTYSSEAFF; j_gene: TRBJ1-1; abundance: NA; v_gene: TRBV6-1; d_gene: NA
CDR3nt: TGCGCCAGCAGTGGGGTTTACAATGAGCAGTTCTTC; CDR3aa: CASSGVYNEQFF; j_gene: TRBJ2-1; abundance: once; v_gene: TRBV10-2; d_gene: NA
CDR3nt: TGTGCCAGTAGTATGTTGCTTCCGACCGCAGGGGAGTACGAGCAGTACTTC; CDR3aa: CASSMLLPTAGEYEQYF; j_gene: TRBJ2-7; abundance: many; v_gene: TRBV19; d_gene: NA
CDR3nt: TGTGCCAGCAGCCCCTGGGGGTATGCAACTAATGAAAAACTGTTTTTT; CDR3aa: CASSPWGYATNEKLFF; j_gene: TRBJ1-4; abundance: NA; v_gene: TRBV11-2; d_gene: NA